This is a list of T cell receptor beta chains from one sample in a study of glioma-infiltrating T cells. In TCRdb, the multiplex PCR reads were re-called with MiXCR into one record per CDR3 protein. The data hold tens of thousands of distinct CDR3 sequences, with approximately 39% observed a single time. The specimen sequenced was glioma tissue, nonneoplastic brain tissue, or PBMCs (not recorded which). These receptors came from a human donor with low-grade glioma or glioblastoma, undergoing nonglioma brain surgery, or in good health (not recorded which). Each CDR3 is given without its conserved first and last residue. A D gene is named only where the DNA matches it firmly.

d_call v_call cdr3_aa
NA TRBV12-5 ASGLSWGEQY
TRBD1 TRBV20-1 SASGYGQGMTDTRY
NA TRBV7-9 ASSLAGGTNQPQH
NA TRBV20-1 SAGGGGSGLSYNEQL
TRBD2 TRBV6-1 ASTGGNEQF
NA TRBV14 AGSQASRLAKNIQY
NA TRBV5-1 ASRASLSNEQF
NA TRBV7-2 ASSRGLSGANVLT
NA TRBV4-2 ASSLVVGTDTQY
NA TRBV29-1 SVDSSRGDTRY
NA TRBV6-1 ASTGGNDQF
TRBD2 TRBV5-5 ASSYRDYYNEQF
NA TRBV5-1 ASSRAQETQY
NA TRBV5-1 AGSLAGTGANVLT
NA TRBV2 ASPKGVGWPDTQY
TRBD2 TRBV6-1 ASTGLAGGPFTDTQY
TRBD1 TRBV18 ASSLLRDRTFGGPDTQY
NA TRBV10-3 ATRQTNTEAF
NA TRBV29-1 SVLRGGYEQY
TRBD1 TRBV28 ASSFGTANTGEQY
NA TRBV29-1 SGESQNTGELF
TRBD2 TRBV29-1 SVIAGGTQY
TRBD1 TRBV11-2 ASSFGTGDSYEQY
NA TRBV4-2 ASSQAGQSLGEQF
NA TRBV27 ASSSMTGSMNTEAF
TRBD1 TRBV15 ATRNGQGGNYEQY
NA TRBV24-1 AAVGTDTQY
NA TRBV20-1 SAPDSLGGNQPQR
NA TRBV20-1 GATRGALGELF
TRBD1 TRBV3-1 ASSQGGQALYGYT
NA TRBV2 ASSDKFWGPSSTDTQY
NA TRBV27 ASSPPWTVSYNEQF
NA TRBV7-2 ASSQDRGYTEAF
TRBD1 TRBV7-8 ASSQARTGGRGEQF
NA TRBV19 ASSVSGTPPTSNEQF
TRBD2 TRBV18 ACSPQTGTSGSYEQY
NA TRBV7-2 ASSFWGYGDNEQF